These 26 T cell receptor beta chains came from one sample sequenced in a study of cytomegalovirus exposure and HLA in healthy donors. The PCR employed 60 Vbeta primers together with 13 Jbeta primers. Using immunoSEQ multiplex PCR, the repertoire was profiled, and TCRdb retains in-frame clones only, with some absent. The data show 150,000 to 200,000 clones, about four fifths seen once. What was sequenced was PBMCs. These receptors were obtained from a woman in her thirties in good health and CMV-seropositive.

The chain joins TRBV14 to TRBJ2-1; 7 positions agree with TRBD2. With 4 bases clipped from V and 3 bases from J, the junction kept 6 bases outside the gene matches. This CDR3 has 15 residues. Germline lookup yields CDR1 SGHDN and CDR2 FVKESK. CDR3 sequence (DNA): TGTGCCAGCAGCCCCCTAGCGGAGATCTACAATGAGCAGTTCTTC. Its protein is CASSPLAEIYNEQFF.

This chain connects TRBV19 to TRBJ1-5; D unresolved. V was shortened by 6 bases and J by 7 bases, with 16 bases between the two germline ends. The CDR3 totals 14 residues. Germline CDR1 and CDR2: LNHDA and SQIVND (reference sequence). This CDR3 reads CASSLIEVSQPQHF. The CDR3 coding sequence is TGTGCCAGTAGCCTAATCGAGGTCTCCCAGCCCCAGCATTTT.

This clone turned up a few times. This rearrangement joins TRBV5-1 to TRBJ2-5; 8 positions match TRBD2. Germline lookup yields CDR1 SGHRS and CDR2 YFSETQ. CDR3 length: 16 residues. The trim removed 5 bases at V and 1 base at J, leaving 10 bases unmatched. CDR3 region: CASRFLSGVFQETQYF. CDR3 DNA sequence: TGCGCCAGCAGATTCCTTAGCGGGGTCTTCCAAGAGACCCAGTACTTC.

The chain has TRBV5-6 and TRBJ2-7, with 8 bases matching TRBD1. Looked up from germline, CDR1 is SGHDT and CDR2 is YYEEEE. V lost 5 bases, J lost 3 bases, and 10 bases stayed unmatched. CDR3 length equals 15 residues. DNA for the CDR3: TGTGCCAGCAGACTGGAGGGGACAGGATTCTACGAGCAGTACTTC. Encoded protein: CASRLEGTGFYEQYF.

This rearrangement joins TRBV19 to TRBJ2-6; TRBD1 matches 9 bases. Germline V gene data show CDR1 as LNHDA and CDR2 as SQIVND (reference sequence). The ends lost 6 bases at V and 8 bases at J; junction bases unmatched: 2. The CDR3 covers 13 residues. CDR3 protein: CASSGTGSNVLTF. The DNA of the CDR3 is TGTGCCAGTAGCGGGACAGGGTCCAACGTCCTGACTTTC.

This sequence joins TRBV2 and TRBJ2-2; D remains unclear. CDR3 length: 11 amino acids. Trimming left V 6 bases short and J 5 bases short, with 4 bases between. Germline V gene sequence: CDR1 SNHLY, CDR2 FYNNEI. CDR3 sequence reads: CASSLTGELFF. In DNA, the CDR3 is TGTGCCAGCAGCTTGACCGGGGAGCTGTTTTTT.

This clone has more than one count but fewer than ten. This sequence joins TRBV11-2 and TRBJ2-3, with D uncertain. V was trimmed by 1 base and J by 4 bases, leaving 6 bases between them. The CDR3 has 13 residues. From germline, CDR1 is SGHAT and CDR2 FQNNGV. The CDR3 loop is CASSLGAPDTQYF. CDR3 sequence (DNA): TGTGCCAGCAGCTTAGGGGCACCAGATACGCAGTATTTT.

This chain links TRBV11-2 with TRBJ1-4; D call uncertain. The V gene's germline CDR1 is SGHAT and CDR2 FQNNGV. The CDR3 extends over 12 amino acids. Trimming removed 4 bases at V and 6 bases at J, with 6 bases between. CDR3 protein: CASSSTDEKLFF. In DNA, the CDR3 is TGTGCCAGCAGCTCGACTGATGAAAAACTGTTTTTT.

The CDR3 loop reads CASSYGGDRNTEAFF. CDR3 nucleotides: TGTGCCAGCAGTTATGGAGGGGATAGAAACACTGAAGCTTTCTTT. The rearrangement uses TRBV6-6 and TRBJ1-1, with a weak D call TRBD1 (5 bases). V lost 3 bases and J lost 2, with 13 bases in between. This CDR3 contains 15 residues. Germline V lookup: CDR1 MNHNY, CDR2 SVGAGI (reference sequence).

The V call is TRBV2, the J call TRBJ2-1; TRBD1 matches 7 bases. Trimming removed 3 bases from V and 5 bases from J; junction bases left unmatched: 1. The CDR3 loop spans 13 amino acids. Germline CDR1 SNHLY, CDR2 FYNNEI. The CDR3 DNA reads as TGTGCCAGCAGTGACACAGGGGACAATGAGCAGTTCTTC. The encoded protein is CASSDTGDNEQFF. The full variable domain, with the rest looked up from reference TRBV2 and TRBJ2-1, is EPEVTQTPSHQVTQMGQEVILRCVPISNHLYFYWYRQILGQKVEFLVSFYNNEISEKSEIFDDQFSVERPDGSNFTLKIRSTKLEDSAMYFCASSDTGDNEQFFGPGTRLTVL.

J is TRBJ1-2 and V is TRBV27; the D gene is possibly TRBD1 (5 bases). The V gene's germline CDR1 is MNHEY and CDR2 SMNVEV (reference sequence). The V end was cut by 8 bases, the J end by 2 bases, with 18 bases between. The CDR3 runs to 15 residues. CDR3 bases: TGTGCCAGCTGGGGATCGACAGACCTCAACTATGGCTACACCTTC. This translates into CASWGSTDLNYGYTF.

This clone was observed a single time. CDR3 sequence (DNA): TGTGCCAGGTCAGGGTTGGCGTTTCATGGCTACACCTTC. Amino acid sequence: CARSGLAFHGYTF. The chain has TRBV6-1 and TRBJ1-2; D perhaps matches TRBD1 (5 bases). The CDR3 extends over 13 amino acids. Deletions cut 9 bases from V and 6 bases from J, with 17 bases between. Germline V gene data show CDR1 as MNHNS and CDR2 as SASEGT.

The DNA for the CDR3 is TGTGCCAGTACCGGGACTAACACATACAATGAGCAGTTCTTC. Translated, it gives CASTGTNTYNEQFF. The chain employs TRBV6-6 and TRBJ2-1; 7 bases are a match to TRBD2. The germline V gene has CDR1 MNHNY and CDR2 SVGAGI (reference sequence). This CDR3 is 14 amino acids long. The junction had 9 bases not matched to a gene; V was cut back by 9 bases and J by 4 bases.

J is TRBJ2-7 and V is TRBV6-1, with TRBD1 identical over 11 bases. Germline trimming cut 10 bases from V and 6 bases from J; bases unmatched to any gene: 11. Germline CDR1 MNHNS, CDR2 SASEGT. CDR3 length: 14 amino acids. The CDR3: CATAFGQGASEQYF. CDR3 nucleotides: TGTGCCACCGCCTTCGGACAGGGGGCCTCCGAGCAGTACTTC.

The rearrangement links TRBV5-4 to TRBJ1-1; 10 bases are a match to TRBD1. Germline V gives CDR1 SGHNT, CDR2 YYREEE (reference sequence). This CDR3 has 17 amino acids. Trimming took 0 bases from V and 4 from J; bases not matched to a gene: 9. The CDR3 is CASSLAGQGRRGTEAFF. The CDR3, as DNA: TGTGCCAGCAGCTTGGCGGGACAGGGGCGACGGGGCACTGAAGCTTTCTTT. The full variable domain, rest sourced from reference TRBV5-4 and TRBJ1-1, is ETGVTQSPTHLIKTRGQQVTLRCSSQSGHNTVSWYQQALGQGPQFIFQYYREEENGRGNFPPRFSGLQFPNYSSELNVNALELDDSALYLCASSLAGQGRRGTEAFFGQGTRLTVV.

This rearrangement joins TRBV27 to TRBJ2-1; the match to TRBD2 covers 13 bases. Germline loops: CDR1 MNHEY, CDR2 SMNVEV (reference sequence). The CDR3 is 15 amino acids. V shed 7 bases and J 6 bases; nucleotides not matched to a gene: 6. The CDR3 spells CASTPGTSGANEQFF. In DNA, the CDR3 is TGTGCCAGCACCCCCGGGACTAGCGGGGCCAATGAGCAGTTCTTC.

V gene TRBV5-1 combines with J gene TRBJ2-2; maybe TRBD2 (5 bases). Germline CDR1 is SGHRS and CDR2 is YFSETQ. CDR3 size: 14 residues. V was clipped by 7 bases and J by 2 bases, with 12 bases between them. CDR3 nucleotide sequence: TGCGCCAGCGAGACGGGAATTAACACCGGGGAGCTGTTTTTT. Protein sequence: CASETGINTGELFF.

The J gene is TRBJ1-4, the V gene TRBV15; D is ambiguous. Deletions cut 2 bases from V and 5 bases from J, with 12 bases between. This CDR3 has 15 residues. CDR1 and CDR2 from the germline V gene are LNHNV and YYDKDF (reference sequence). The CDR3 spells CATSRQQFSNEKLFF. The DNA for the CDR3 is TGTGCCACCAGCAGACAACAGTTCTCAAATGAAAAACTGTTTTTT.

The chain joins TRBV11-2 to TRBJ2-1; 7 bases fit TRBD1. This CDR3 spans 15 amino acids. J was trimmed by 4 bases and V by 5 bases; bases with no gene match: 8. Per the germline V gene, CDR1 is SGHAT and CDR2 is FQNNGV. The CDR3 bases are TGTGCCAGCAGCCTTACCGGGACAGTTTACAATGAGCAGTTCTTC. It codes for CASSLTGTVYNEQFF. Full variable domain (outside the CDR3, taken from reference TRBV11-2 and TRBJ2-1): EAGVAQSPRYKIIEKRQSVAFWCNPISGHATLYWYQQILGQGPKLLIQFQNNGVVDDSQLPKDRFSAERLKGVDSTLKIQPAKLEDSAVYLCASSLTGTVYNEQFFGPGTRLTVL.

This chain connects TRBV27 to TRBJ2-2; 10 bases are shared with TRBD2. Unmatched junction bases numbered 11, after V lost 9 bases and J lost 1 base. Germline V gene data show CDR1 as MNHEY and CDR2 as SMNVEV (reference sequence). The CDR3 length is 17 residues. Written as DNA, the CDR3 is TGTGCCAGTACGAGCCTCCGGACTAGCGGGAACACCGGGGAGCTGTTTTTT. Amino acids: CASTSLRTSGNTGELFF.

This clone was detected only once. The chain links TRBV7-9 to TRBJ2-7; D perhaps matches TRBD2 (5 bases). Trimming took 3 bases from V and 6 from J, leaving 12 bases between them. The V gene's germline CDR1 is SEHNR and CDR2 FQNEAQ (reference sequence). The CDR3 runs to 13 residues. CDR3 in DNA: TGTGCCAGCAGCTTGAAGTCCGGGGTCGAGCAGTACTTC. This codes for CASSLKSGVEQYF.

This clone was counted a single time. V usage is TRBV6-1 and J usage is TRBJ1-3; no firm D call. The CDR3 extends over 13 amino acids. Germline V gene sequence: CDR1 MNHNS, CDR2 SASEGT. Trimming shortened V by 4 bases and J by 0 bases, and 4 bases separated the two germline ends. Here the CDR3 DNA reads TGTGCCAGCAGTGGAGTCTCTGGAAACACCATATATTTT. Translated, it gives CASSGVSGNTIYF.

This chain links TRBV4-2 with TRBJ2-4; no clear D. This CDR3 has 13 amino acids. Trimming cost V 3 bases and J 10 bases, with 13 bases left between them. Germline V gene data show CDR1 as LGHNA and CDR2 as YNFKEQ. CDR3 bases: TGTGCCAGCAGCCAGACCCGTACAGATATTCAGTACTTC. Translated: CASSQTRTDIQYF.

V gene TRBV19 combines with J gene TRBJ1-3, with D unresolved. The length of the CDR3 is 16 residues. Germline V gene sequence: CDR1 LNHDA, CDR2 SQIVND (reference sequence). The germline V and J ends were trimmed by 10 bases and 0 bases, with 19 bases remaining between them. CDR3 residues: CATFQERLLSGNTIYF. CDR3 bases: TGTGCCACCTTCCAGGAACGTCTACTCTCTGGAAACACCATATATTTT. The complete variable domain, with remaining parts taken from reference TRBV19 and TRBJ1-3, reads DGGITQSPKYLFRKEGQNVTLSCEQNLNHDAMYWYRQDPGQGLRLIYYSQIVNDFQKGDIAEGYSVSREKKESFPLTVTSAQKNPTAFYLCATFQERLLSGNTIYFGEGSWLTVV.

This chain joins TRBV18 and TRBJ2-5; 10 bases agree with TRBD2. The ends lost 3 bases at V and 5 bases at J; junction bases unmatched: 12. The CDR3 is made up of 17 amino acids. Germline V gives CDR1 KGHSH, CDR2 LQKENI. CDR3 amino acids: CASSPLASSGGSETQYF. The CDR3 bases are TGTGCCAGCTCACCGCTAGCGTCTAGCGGGGGATCGGAGACCCAGTACTTC.

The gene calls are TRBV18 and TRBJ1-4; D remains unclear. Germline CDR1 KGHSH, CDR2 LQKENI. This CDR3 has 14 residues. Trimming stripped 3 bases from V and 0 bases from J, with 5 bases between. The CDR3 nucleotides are TGTGCCAGCTCACCGTTAACAACTAATGAAAAACTGTTTTTT. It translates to CASSPLTTNEKLFF.